This TCR beta chain is drawn from a study of beta chain features in type 1 diabetes. Points from the study as a whole: Relative to healthy donors, patients appeared to have naive, central memory and Treg TCRB repertoires that were more similar. Moderate but significant shortening of TCRB CDR3s was recorded in all four CD4+ subsets from Type 1 diabetes patients.

The CDR3 is made up of 15 amino acids. The germline V gene has CDR1 MDHEN and CDR2 SYDVKM. The V end lost 5 bases, the J end lost 5 bases, and 17 bases lay between the germline ends. Sequencing targeted expressed TCRB transcripts, as all isolated RNA had been reverse transcribed. Produced via immunoSEQ multiplex PCR; TCRdb's table is partial and in-frame only. Of about 620,000 clones detected, 15% to 19% appear once; the ten largest clones hold approximately 0.093%. With respect to this clone: Its antigen is unknown.

The gene calls are TRBV28 and TRBJ2-3; tentatively, D is TRBD2 (6 bases). Sequenced material: naive CD4+ T cells from blood. This TCR derives from a man aged 18 to 29 in good health. The CDR3 sequence is CASSPPYGRGDTQYF. The CDR3 nucleotides read TGTGCCAGCAGTCCCCCCTACGGGAGAGGAGATACGCAGTATTTT.